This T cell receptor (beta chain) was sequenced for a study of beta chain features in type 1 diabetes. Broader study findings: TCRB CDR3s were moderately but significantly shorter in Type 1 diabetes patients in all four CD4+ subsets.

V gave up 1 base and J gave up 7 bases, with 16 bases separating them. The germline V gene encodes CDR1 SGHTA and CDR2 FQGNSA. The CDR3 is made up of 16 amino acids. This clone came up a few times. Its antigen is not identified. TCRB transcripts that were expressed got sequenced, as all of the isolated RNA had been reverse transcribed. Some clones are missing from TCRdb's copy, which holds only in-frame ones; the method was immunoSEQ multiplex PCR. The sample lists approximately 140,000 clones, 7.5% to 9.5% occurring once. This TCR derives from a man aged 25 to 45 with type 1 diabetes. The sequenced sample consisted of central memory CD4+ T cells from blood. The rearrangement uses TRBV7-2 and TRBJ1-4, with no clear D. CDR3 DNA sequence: TGTGCCAGCAGCTTAGGTATTTCGAGGGATGGTGAAAAACTGTTTTTT. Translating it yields CASSLGISRDGEKLFF.